This TCR beta chain was sequenced in a study of T-cell memory formation after mild COVID-19. Study observations and caveats: Researchers report contracting CD4+ clones mostly in CM and EM, with CD8+ clones in EMRA. Pre-infection memory showed some responding clones, and this suggested that cross-reactive memory joined.

As for this clonotype: Antigen specificity is unknown.

Using constant-segment primers, 5'RACE produced TCR alpha and TCR beta cDNA libraries carrying sample barcodes and UMIs. TCRdb passed the 5' RACE reads through MiXCR, listing each CDR3 protein once. The sample records more than 350,000 distinct CDR3 sequences, roughly 15% being singletons. The CDR3 has 14 residues. Trimming cost V 5 bases and J 3 bases, with 16 bases left between them. Germline values: CDR1 DFQATT, CDR2 SNEGSKA (reference sequence). The sample taken for sequencing was PBMCs or a T cell subset sorted from them (not recorded which). The clonotype originates from a man aged 18 to 29 who had mild COVID-19 (a few samples of this study predate the infection). Cell type and time point are not known. The V gene is TRBV20-1, the J gene TRBJ2-5; D possibly uses TRBD1 or TRBD2 (6 bases each). CDR3 region: CSADGGLGEETQYF. CDR3 nucleotide sequence: TGCAGTGCTGACGGGGGCCTGGGGGAAGAGACCCAGTACTTC.